Listed below are T cell receptor beta chains from one sample, sequenced in a study of OX40 agonist ivuxolimab in advanced cancers. Measured with immunoSEQ multiplex PCR; TCRdb has only the in-frame clones, and not every one. The table lists around 100,000 clones, roughly nine tenths of them singletons. Here the sequenced sample was CD4+ or CD8+ T cells sorted from blood, taken in a trial of the OX40 agonist ivuxolimab. The receptors shown here come from an adult with an advanced solid tumor such as melanoma, head and neck, liver or kidney cancer. Both conserved end residues are part of each CDR3. D genes are given only for firm matches. Size is omitted from some rows. Given values are once, few, many or a class for expanded clones.

>NA|TRBJ1-5|NA|TRBV28
CASSLALSRVVVQPQHF
TGTGCCAGCAGTTTAGCCCTGAGCAGAGTTGTTGTTCAGCCCCAGCATTTT
>NA|TRBJ2-3|TRBD2|TRBV5-4
CASSLGAGGTVSTDTQYF
TGTGCCAGCAGCTTGGGGGCGGGAGGGACCGTTAGCACAGATACGCAGTATTTT
>NA|TRBJ1-2|NA|TRBV5-4
CASIPGTNGGYTF
TGTGCCAGCATCCCAGGGACCAACGGGGGCTACACCTTC
>once|TRBJ2-7|TRBD1|TRBV7-9
CASTPSGTAYEQYF
TGTGCCAGCACCCCCTCCGGGACAGCCTACGAGCAGTACTTC
>NA|TRBJ2-4|TRBD2|TRBV11-2
CASSPRREGVSKNIQYF
TGTGCCAGCAGCCCTCGGCGGGAGGGAGTTTCCAAAAACATTCAGTACTTC
>NA|TRBJ2-3|NA|TRBV7-9
CASSLGSRDTQYF
TGTGCCAGCAGCTTAGGGAGCAGGGATACGCAGTATTTT
>NA|TRBJ2-2|TRBD2|TRBV5-5
CASSLTAGGPNTGELFF
TGTGCCAGCAGCCTCACAGCGGGAGGGCCAAACACCGGGGAGCTGTTTTTT
>NA|TRBJ2-1|NA|TRBV2
CASIRGSAENEQFF
TGTGCCAGCATCCGGGGAAGCGCGGAGAATGAGCAGTTCTTC
>NA|TRBJ1-2|TRBD1|TRBV28
CASREQGNDYGYTF
TGTGCCAGCAGGGAACAGGGGAACGACTATGGCTACACCTTC
>NA|TRBJ2-7|TRBD1|TRBV27
CASSPTGGYEQYF
TGTGCCAGCAGTCCAACAGGGGGCTACGAGCAGTACTTC
>few|TRBJ2-7|NA|TRBV6-5
CASSRLGAYEQYF
TGTGCCAGCAGCCGCCTCGGGGCTTACGAGCAGTACTTC
>NA|TRBJ1-1|NA|TRBV28
CASSLRGRKTDEAFF
TGTGCCAGCAGTTTGAGGGGAAGAAAGACAGATGAAGCTTTCTTT
>NA|TRBJ1-1|TRBD1|TRBV19
CASSYRGRSTEAFF
TGTGCCAGTAGCTACAGGGGGCGGAGCACTGAAGCTTTCTTT
>NA|TRBJ1-4|TRBD1|TRBV4-2
CASSQVNRGNEKLFF
TGTGCCAGCAGCCAAGTGAACAGGGGAAATGAAAAACTGTTTTTT
>NA|TRBJ1-2|TRBD1|TRBV7-2
CASSLDRADYGYTF
TGTGCCAGCAGCCTTGACAGGGCGGACTATGGCTACACCTTC
>NA|TRBJ2-3|NA|TRBV7-2
CASSPKSGDTQYF
TGTGCCAGCAGCCCTAAAAGCGGCGATACGCAGTATTTT